Each of the 10 T cell receptor beta chains below was sequenced from the same sample in a study of response to subunit inactivated influenza vaccine. MiXCR, run by TCRdb on the RT-PCR reads, gives a single entry per CDR3 protein. The sample shows under 950,000 distinct CDR3 sequences, around 20% of them seen only once. The specimen comprised PBMCs from blood, sampled roughly 5 days after vaccination. All receptors come from a man between 50 and 59 years old who received an inactivated influenza vaccine.

The chain combines TRBV5-1 with TRBJ1-3; D remains ambiguous. Trimming took 1 base from V and 0 from J, leaving 8 bases between them. The CDR3 length is 15 residues. CDR1 and CDR2 from the germline V gene are SGHRS and YFSETQ. CDR3 residues: CASSLMGLSGNTIYF. For the CDR3, the DNA is TGCGCCAGCAGCTTGATGGGCCTCTCTGGAAACACCATATATTTT. Together with reference TRBV5-1 and TRBJ1-3, the CDR3 gives the full variable domain: KAGVTQTPRYLIKTRGQQVTLSCSPISGHRSVSWYQQTPGQGLQFLFEYFSETQRNKGNFPGRFSGRQFSNSRSEMNVSTLELGDSALYLCASSLMGLSGNTIYFGEGSWLTVV.

This clonotype was counted between two and nine times. V is TRBV28 and J is TRBJ1-4; no firm D call. The CDR3 runs to 16 residues. Germline V gives CDR1 MDHEN, CDR2 SYDVKM. V dropped 2 bases and J dropped 5 bases, with 15 bases sitting between them. DNA for the CDR3: TGTGCCAGCAGTTTACGAGGGCCAGCCTCGAATGAAAAACTGTTTTTT. Its translation: CASSLRGPASNEKLFF.

This clonotype was detected only a few times. The rearrangement joins TRBV7-9 to TRBJ2-7, with 8 bases lining up with TRBD1. The V and J ends lost 7 bases and 3 bases, in that order; junction bases with no gene match: 5. The CDR3 spans 13 residues. The germline V gene has CDR1 SEHNR and CDR2 FQNEAQ (reference sequence). The CDR3 spells CASTGGSGYEQYF. CDR3 in DNA: TGTGCCAGCACAGGGGGCAGTGGCTACGAGCAGTACTTC.

The V and J genes are TRBV28 and TRBJ2-5; a weak D match, TRBD1 (6 bases). This CDR3 has 19 amino acids. V gave up 7 bases and J gave up 5 bases, with 32 bases separating them. Germline V gene sequence: CDR1 MDHEN, CDR2 SYDVKM. CDR3 residues: CASTRDPGTFSSGGETQYF. As DNA, the CDR3 is TGTGCCAGCACCAGGGACCCCGGGACATTCTCTTCGGGCGGGGAGACCCAGTACTTC.

This clonotype came up many times. The genes are TRBV4-3 and TRBJ1-2; D is unclear. V was trimmed by 0 bases and J by 4 bases, leaving 12 bases between them. This CDR3 spans 15 amino acids. The germline V gene encodes CDR1 LGHNA and CDR2 YSLEER. The CDR3, as DNA: TGCGCCAGCAGCCAAGATATTGGGGTGGGCTATGGCTACACCTTC. Translated: CASSQDIGVGYGYTF.

The J gene is TRBJ2-5, the V gene TRBV30; the D gene is possibly TRBD2 (7 bases). Trimming pared 4 bases from V and 7 bases from J, leaving 22 bases between. CDR1 and CDR2 (germline): GTSNPN, SVGIG (reference sequence). This CDR3 is 15 amino acids long. DNA for the CDR3: TGTGCCTGGACCAAAGGGGGTAGCGGGTGGGTGACCCAGTACTTC. Its translation is CAWTKGGSGWVTQYF.

This chain connects TRBV18 to TRBJ2-7; D possibly uses TRBD1 or TRBD2 (5 bases each). Per germline, CDR1 KGHSH and CDR2 LQKENI. The CDR3 runs 14 residues. The V end was cut by 2 bases, the J end by 5 bases, with 13 bases between. The CDR3 loop reads CASSPLGDANEQYF. Here the CDR3 DNA reads TGTGCCAGCTCACCATTGGGGGATGCGAACGAGCAGTACTTC.

This clonotype showed up many times. This rearrangement joins TRBV7-2 to TRBJ2-5; D not certain. V was clipped by 0 bases and J by 2 bases, with 10 bases between them. The V gene's germline CDR1 is SGHTA and CDR2 FQGNSA. The CDR3 loop spans 15 amino acids. CDR3 nucleotides: TGTGCCAGCAGCTTAGCGCTTTACAGACAAGAGACCCAGTACTTC. Translating gives CASSLALYRQETQYF.

This rearrangement joins TRBV6-2 or TRBV6-3 to TRBJ2-3; D may be TRBD2 (6 bases). Germline V gives CDR1 MNHEY, CDR2 SVGEGT. V lost 8 bases and J 0 bases, leaving 15 bases between the germline ends. This CDR3 comprises 15 residues. Here the CDR3 reads CASRLLAGSTDTQYF. CDR3 DNA sequence: TGTGCCAGCCGACTTTTGGCGGGGAGCACAGATACGCAGTATTTT.

The chain recombines TRBV5-1 with TRBJ2-2; 10 bases are shared with TRBD2. V dropped 10 bases and J dropped 4; count of bases not matched to a gene: 7. The CDR3 extends over 14 amino acids. Germline V gene sequence: CDR1 SGHRS, CDR2 YFSETQ. The CDR3 sequence is CASSSGGITGELFF. CDR3 DNA: TGCGCCTCGTCTAGCGGGGGAATCACCGGGGAGCTGTTTTTT. Full variable domain (remainder filled in from reference TRBV5-1 and TRBJ2-2): KAGVTQTPRYLIKTRGQQVTLSCSPISGHRSVSWYQQTPGQGLQFLFEYFSETQRNKGNFPGRFSGRQFSNSRSEMNVSTLELGDSALYLCASSSGGITGELFFGEGSRLTVL.